One sample yielded the 24 T cell receptor beta chains listed below, sequenced in a study of cytomegalovirus exposure and HLA in healthy donors. PCR primers comprised 60 Vbeta and 13 Jbeta primers. TCRdb's table, derived via immunoSEQ multiplex PCR, lists solely in-frame clones and lacks some. The sample has 45,000 to 65,000 clones, roughly four fifths seen once. Sequenced sample: PBMCs. Receptors originate from a man aged 30-40 years in good health and CMV-seronegative.

This sequence joins TRBV29-1 and TRBJ1-2; 7 nucleotides match TRBD1. Unmatched junction bases numbered 8, after V lost 5 bases and J lost 2 bases. The CDR3 totals 14 residues. Germline CDR1 and CDR2: SQVTM and ANQGSEA. Here the CDR3 DNA reads TGCAGCGTTCTCGACAGGGCTTTAAACTATGGCTACACCTTC. This translates into CSVLDRALNYGYTF.

The V and J genes are TRBV30 and TRBJ1-2; TRBD1 matches at 8 bases. The CDR3 totals 14 residues. Germline-derived CDR1 and CDR2 are GTSNPN and SVGIG (reference sequence). Unmatched junction bases numbered 3, after V lost 1 base and J lost 2 bases. The CDR3 reads CAWSGQGANYGYTF. CDR3 DNA: TGTGCCTGGAGTGGGCAGGGGGCGAACTATGGCTACACCTTC.

This chain links TRBV7-6 with TRBJ1-5; tentative D call: TRBD1 (5 bases). Between the trimmed V and J ends, which lost 3 bases and 1 base, there was a span of 10 bases. CDR1 SGHVS and CDR2 FNYEAQ come from the germline V gene. This CDR3 region has 15 residues. In nucleotides, the CDR3 is TGTGCCAGCAGCTTTCTACAGGCGAGCAATCAGCCCCAGCATTTT. It encodes CASSFLQASNQPQHF. Filled out from reference TRBV7-6 and TRBJ1-5, the complete variable domain reads GAGVSQSPRYKVTKRGQDVALRCDPISGHVSLYWYRQALGQGPEFLTYFNYEAQQDKSGLPNDRFSAERPEGSISTLTIQRTEQRDSAMYRCASSFLQASNQPQHFGDGTRLSIL.

The chain links TRBV6-5 to TRBJ2-1; D unclear. Germline loops: CDR1 MNHEY, CDR2 SVGAGI. The CDR3 covers 16 residues. V was shortened by 2 bases and J by 2 bases, with 13 bases between the two germline ends. This CDR3 is CASSYGTYSPYNEQFF. CDR3 coding DNA: TGTGCCAGCAGTTACGGTACTTATAGCCCCTACAATGAGCAGTTCTTC.

The chain recombines TRBV11-1 with TRBJ2-7; D is perhaps TRBD1 (5 bases). Germline assignment: CDR1 SGHAT and CDR2 FQDESV (reference sequence). V lost 5 bases to trimming and J lost 7 bases, with 12 bases between them. The CDR3 is 12 amino acids. CDR3 bases: TGTGCCAGCAGCCTCGTTAGGGGAGAGCAGTACTTC. This translates into CASSLVRGEQYF.

V is TRBV7-2 and J is TRBJ1-2; the match to TRBD1 covers 9 bases. The ends lost 11 bases at V and 8 bases at J; junction bases unmatched: 9. The CDR3 spans 12 residues. The germline V gene has CDR1 SGHTA and CDR2 FQGNSA. This CDR3 reads CAWTGALNGYTF. The CDR3 DNA reads TGTGCCTGGACAGGGGCGTTAAACGGCTACACCTTC.

The CDR3 reads CASSGPERQYF. The CDR3 DNA sequence: TGTGCCAGCAGTGGTCCGGAGCGGCAGTACTTC. This sequence joins TRBV6-1 and TRBJ2-7, with D unresolved. Trimming took off 4 bases at V and 9 bases at J, with 10 bases between the two ends. The V gene's germline CDR1 is MNHNS and CDR2 SASEGT. The CDR3 spans 11 residues.

This rearrangement joins TRBV30 to TRBJ1-2, with D uncertain. The CDR3 is 12 residues long. Germline CDR1 is GTSNPN and CDR2 is SVGIG (reference sequence). Trimming stripped 0 bases from V and 8 bases from J, with 10 bases between. This CDR3 is CAWSVEAGGYTF. DNA for the CDR3: TGTGCCTGGAGTGTAGAAGCGGGGGGCTACACCTTC.

The rearrangement uses TRBV7-9 and TRBJ2-3; 7 bases line up with TRBD2. The CDR3 is 14 amino acids. The trim removed 2 bases at V and 8 bases at J, leaving 7 bases unmatched. Germline values: CDR1 SEHNR, CDR2 FQNEAQ (reference sequence). For the CDR3, the DNA is TGTGCCAGCAGCTTACTAGCGGACCGGGGTACGCAGTATTTT. The encoded protein is CASSLLADRGTQYF.

The chain carries TRBV19 and TRBJ2-2; D possibly corresponds to TRBD2 (7 bases). CDR3 length equals 17 residues. Germline V gene sequence: CDR1 LNHDA, CDR2 SQIVND (reference sequence). The V end lost 7 bases, the J end lost 3 bases, and 21 bases lay between the germline ends. CDR3 residues: CASKGGASGYDTGELFF. CDR3 bases: TGTGCCAGTAAGGGGGGGGCCAGCGGTTATGACACCGGGGAGCTGTTTTTT.

CDR3 sequence: CVAGNEQFF. In nucleotides, the CDR3 is TGTGTAGCGGGCAATGAGCAGTTCTTC. V and J are TRBV28 and TRBJ2-1, with 7 bases that match TRBD2. CDR3 length: 9 residues. Germline CDR1 MDHEN, CDR2 SYDVKM.

This clone appeared a single time. The V gene is TRBV11-1, the J gene TRBJ2-6; 11 bases match TRBD1. Trimming took 4 bases from V and 0 from J; bases not matched to a gene: 2. Per the germline V gene, CDR1 is SGHAT and CDR2 is FQDESV (reference sequence). This CDR3 is built from 17 residues. The CDR3 nucleotides read TGTGCCAGCAGCTCCGGACAGGGGGCCTCTGGGGCCAACGTCCTGACTTTC. Translated: CASSSGQGASGANVLTF.

The CDR3 reads CASSFTGGDQPQHF. As DNA, the CDR3 is TGTGCCAGCAGCTTTACAGGGGGCGACCAGCCCCAGCATTTT. This chain links TRBV7-2 with TRBJ1-5; 9 nucleotides align to TRBD1. The junction had 4 bases not matched to a gene; V was cut back by 3 bases and J by 7 bases. Germline loops: CDR1 SGHTA, CDR2 FQGNSA. This CDR3 contains 14 residues.

The V call is TRBV28, the J call TRBJ1-1; 7 bases agree with TRBD1. With 5 bases clipped from V and 1 base from J, the junction kept 7 bases outside the gene matches. The CDR3 is made up of 15 amino acids. Germline V lookup: CDR1 MDHEN, CDR2 SYDVKM. CDR3 nucleotide sequence: TGTGCCAGCAGTACTCAGACAGGGCCGAACACTGAAGCTTTCTTT. This encodes CASSTQTGPNTEAFF. The full variable domain, its missing parts supplied by reference TRBV28 and TRBJ1-1, is DVKVTQSSRYLVKRTGEKVFLECVQDMDHENMFWYRQDPGLGLRLIYFSYDVKMKEKGDIPEGYSVSREKKERFSLILESASTNQTSMYLCASSTQTGPNTEAFFGQGTRLTVV.

This rearrangement joins TRBV27 to TRBJ1-2; TRBD1 matches 7 bases. The CDR3 is 13 residues long. With V trimmed by 7 bases and J by 6 bases, 8 bases remained unmatched. Germline-derived CDR1 and CDR2 are MNHEY and SMNVEV (reference sequence). The CDR3 region is CASTSYDRDGYTF. The CDR3 bases are TGTGCCAGCACCTCCTACGACAGGGATGGCTACACCTTC.

The gene calls are TRBV5-4 and TRBJ2-7; 12 nucleotides line up with TRBD2. CDR1 and CDR2 (germline): SGHNT, YYREEE (reference sequence). The junction had 6 bases not matched to a gene; V was cut back by 3 bases and J by 2 bases. CDR3 size: 16 residues. CDR3 sequence reads: CASSSGLAGSAYEQYF. DNA for the CDR3: TGTGCCAGCAGCTCGGGACTAGCGGGTAGTGCCTACGAGCAGTACTTC.

The chain recombines TRBV5-4 with TRBJ2-5; D possibly corresponds to TRBD2 (5 bases). Trimming took 1 base from V and 0 from J, leaving 10 bases between them. CDR1 and CDR2 (germline): SGHNT, YYREEE (reference sequence). The CDR3 covers 15 residues. The CDR3 loop is CASSLRTSYQETQYF. The CDR3 region has the DNA TGTGCCAGCAGCTTGAGGACTTCGTACCAAGAGACCCAGTACTTC.

This clone was seen a few times. V and J are TRBV29-1 and TRBJ2-3, with 8 bases that match TRBD1. Germline V CDR1 and CDR2: SQVTM, ANQGSEA. J gave up 5 bases and V 7 bases, and 11 bases lay outside the gene matches. The CDR3 sequence is 14 residues long. The DNA of the CDR3 is TGCAGCGCCTCGGACGACAGGGGAGGAGATACGCAGTATTTT. This gives the protein CSASDDRGGDTQYF.

V gene TRBV7-9 combines with J gene TRBJ1-3, with D possibly TRBD1 on 6 matching bases. The V end lost 0 bases, the J end lost 0 bases, and 9 bases lay between the germline ends. This CDR3 region has 16 residues. The germline V gene has CDR1 SEHNR and CDR2 FQNEAQ (reference sequence). Here the CDR3 DNA reads TGTGCCAGCAGCTTAGCGAGGGGGATCTCTGGAAACACCATATATTTT. Amino acids: CASSLARGISGNTIYF.

The gene calls are TRBV7-8 and TRBJ1-5; D is unclear. This CDR3 is 17 amino acids long. Trimming left V 5 bases short and J 0 bases short, with 17 bases between. CDR1 is SGHVS, CDR2 FQNEAQ, per germline. The CDR3 DNA reads TGTGCCAGCAGCCCTATAGTGGGCGATCATAGCAATCAGCCCCAGCATTTT. This codes for CASSPIVGDHSNQPQHF.

This clone was seen only a few times. The CDR3 coding sequence is TGTGCCAGCAGTTATAGGCGGGTGGAGACCCAGTACTTC. Its translation is CASSYRRVETQYF. The rearrangement uses TRBV6-5 and TRBJ2-5, with a weak D call TRBD2 (5 bases). The CDR3 is made up of 13 amino acids. The ends were cut back, 3 bases at V and 5 bases at J, with 10 bases in the middle. Per germline, CDR1 MNHEY and CDR2 SVGAGI.

This chain connects TRBV4-2 to TRBJ2-7; D unclear. The CDR3 runs 15 residues. Trimming shortened V by 6 bases and J by 3 bases, and 18 bases separated the two germline ends. The germline V gene has CDR1 LGHNA and CDR2 YNFKEQ. CDR3 DNA: TGTGCCAGCAGTGCCCAGCAGGATAAGAACTACGAGCAGTACTTC. Its translation: CASSAQQDKNYEQYF.

The rearrangement joins TRBV25-1 to TRBJ2-1; 7 bases fit TRBD1. Germline values: CDR1 MGHDK, CDR2 SYGVNS. The junction had 9 bases not matched to a gene; V was cut back by 6 bases and J by 4 bases. CDR3 length equals 15 residues. The CDR3 protein is CASRQTGSSYNEQFF. The CDR3 bases are TGTGCCAGCAGACAGACAGGGAGCTCTTACAATGAGCAGTTCTTC.

The chain employs TRBV19 and TRBJ1-5; TRBD1 matches 7 bases. The CDR3 runs 16 residues. The germline V gene encodes CDR1 LNHDA and CDR2 SQIVND (reference sequence). J was trimmed by 5 bases and V by 5 bases; bases with no gene match: 12. In nucleotides, the CDR3 is TGTGCCAGTAGTGTCGGGACAGTACGGCGGTATCAGCCCCAGCATTTT. Translation gives CASSVGTVRRYQPQHF.